This record covers a single T cell receptor beta chain. Its antigen is as yet unknown. Trimming removed 11 bases at V and 5 bases at J, with 18 bases between. Per germline, CDR1 SNHLY and CDR2 FYNNEI. The CDR3 is made up of 13 amino acids. Authors' processing steps: Lowest detectable productive clonotype frequency was 2.59 x 10-5. Assay: immunoSEQ multiplex PCR; the TCRdb copy retains only in-frame clones and omits some. V, J and clone size derive from that table, while D and trimming were established from the DNA sequence. This sample has tens of thousands of clones, with just under 75% found just once. This sample was included in a study of STAT5B mutations in CD4+ large granular lymphocyte leukemia. Study results and limitations: Main leukemic clonotypes were patient-specific, but about 25% appeared at low frequency elsewhere. CD4-sorted patient repertoires seemed more clonal than healthy CD4+ repertoires.

The source material was CD4+ T cells from blood buffy coats. The sequence was obtained from a human donor in good health. This chain joins TRBV2 and TRBJ2-5, with a weak D call TRBD1 (8 bases). CDR3 region: CAVQGEGRETQYF. For the CDR3, the DNA is TGTGCCGTACAGGGGGAGGGCAGGGAGACCCAGTACTTC.